Included here is one TCR beta chain sequence, with context. The antigen is undetermined. CDR3 length: 14 residues. J lost 3 bases, V lost 3 bases, and 5 bases had no gene match. From germline, CDR1 is ENHRY and CDR2 SYGVKD. The sample belongs to a study of cytotoxic CD8 clonotypes in ibrutinib-treated CLL. Study observations and caveats: Clonality rose at ibrutinib response, held steady in sustained remission, and fell toward baseline at progression.

Some clones are missing from TCRdb's copy, which holds only in-frame ones; the method was immunoSEQ multiplex PCR. Seen here are 250,000 to 350,000 clones, around 77% observed once, and the top ten hold about 5%. The chain joins TRBV10-3 to TRBJ2-7; 7 bases map to TRBD2. The sequence was collected from a human donor with chronic lymphocytic leukemia. The sample in question was PBMCs, obtained at disease progression, from a patient treated with ibrutinib. The CDR3 is CAISDVGGNYEQYF. The CDR3 DNA reads as TGTGCCATCAGTGATGTCGGGGGGAACTACGAGCAGTACTTC.